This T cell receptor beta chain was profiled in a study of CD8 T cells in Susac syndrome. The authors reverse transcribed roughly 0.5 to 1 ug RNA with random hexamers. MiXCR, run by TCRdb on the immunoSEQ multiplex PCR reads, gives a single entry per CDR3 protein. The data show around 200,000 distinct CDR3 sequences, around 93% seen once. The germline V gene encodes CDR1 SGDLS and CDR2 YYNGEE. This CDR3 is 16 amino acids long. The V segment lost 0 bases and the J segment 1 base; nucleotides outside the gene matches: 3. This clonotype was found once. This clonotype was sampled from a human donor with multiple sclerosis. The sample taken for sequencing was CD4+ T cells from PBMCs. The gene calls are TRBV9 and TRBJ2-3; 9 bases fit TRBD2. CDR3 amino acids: CASSVERTSGTDTQYF. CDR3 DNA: TGTGCCAGCAGCGTAGAAAGGACTAGCGGCACAGATACGCAGTATTTT. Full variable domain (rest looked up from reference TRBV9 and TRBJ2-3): DSGVTQTPKHLITATGQRVTLRCSPRSGDLSVYWYQQSLDQGLQFLIQYYNGEERAKGNILERFSAQQFPDLHSELNLSSLELGDSALYFCASSVERTSGTDTQYFGPGTRLTVL.